This T cell receptor beta chain is drawn from a study of OX40 agonist ivuxolimab in advanced cancers. Looking at the study overall: Every 2 weeks, ivuxolimab was infused into the patients intravenously at between 0.01 and 10 mg/kg. Patients were about 83% male with ages roughly 20 to 90, mean 60.

On this clone itself: Its target is unknown.

The assay was immunoSEQ multiplex PCR, and TCRdb's table has in-frame clones only and misses some. The table has some 50,000 clones, around 78% seen once. Overall study findings and caveats: Low normalized clonal expansion also occurred in some nonresponding patients.

Germline assignment: CDR1 PRHDT and CDR2 FYEKMQ (reference sequence). The CDR3 has 11 residues. V lost 7 bases, J lost 10 bases, and 13 bases lay in between. This chain connects TRBV13 to TRBJ1-1; D remains ambiguous. Sequences were derived from CD4+ or CD8+ T cells sorted from blood, sampled in a trial of the OX40 agonist ivuxolimab. This receptor was taken from an adult with an advanced solid tumor such as melanoma, head and neck, liver or kidney cancer. DNA of the CDR3: TGTGCCAGCAACTCGGTGGGGAGAGCTTTCTTT. This encodes CASNSVGRAFF.